This T cell receptor (beta chain) was documented in a study of T-cell memory formation after mild COVID-19. Study conclusions and caveats: Day 15 to 85 contracting clones showed balanced CD4/CD8; later expanders leaned CD4+.

V was trimmed by 2 bases and J by 7 bases, leaving 20 bases between them. The germline V gene encodes CDR1 LNHDA and CDR2 SQIVND (reference sequence). This CDR3 is built from 17 residues. One entry per CDR3 protein, called by TCRdb with MiXCR from the 5' RACE reads. Of about 470,000 distinct CDR3 sequences listed, nearly 25% are singletons. This clonotype appeared once. No antigen is known for it. Sequencing was performed on PBMCs or a T cell subset sorted from them (not recorded which). This TCR was sampled from an adult woman who had mild COVID-19 (a few samples of this study predate the infection). Cell type and time point are not known. The V gene is TRBV19, the J gene TRBJ1-4; the D is unclear. In DNA, the CDR3 is TGTGCCAGTAGTATAACTAGGGCAGGCATCGGGAGTGAAAAACTGTTTTTT. This sequence encodes CASSITRAGIGSEKLFF.